The entry below describes one T cell receptor (beta chain). Its antigen is still unknown. Documented treatment: treatment-naive control, cytoreductive nephrectomy. Control tumors came from treatment-naive patients without prior radiation. This renal cell carcinoma was of the clear cell type. The ends were cut back, 4 bases at V and 0 bases at J, with 26 bases in the middle. From germline, CDR1 is ENHRY and CDR2 SYGVKD. CDR3 length: 20 amino acids. The data originate from a study of radiation and T cells in renal cell carcinoma. Findings of the study overall: Irradiated tumors held more dominant CDR3 motifs than control tumors. Top 100 clonotypes averaged around 50% in irradiated versus roughly 43% in nephrectomy-only tumors.

Here immunoSEQ multiplex PCR was the method, and the copy in TCRdb shows in-frame clones only, minus some. This table has approximately 16,000 clones, approximately 50% appearing once. The V call is TRBV10-3, the J call TRBJ2-3, with D perhaps matching TRBD1 (5 bases). Sequencing was performed on tumor tissue, taken from a patient whose treatment was nephrectomy without radiotherapy. The receptor's source is a man aged 50 to 59 with renal cell carcinoma. The CDR3 sequence is CAISAYHNSRRGHSTDTQYF. In nucleotides, the CDR3 is TGTGCCATCAGTGCTTATCACAATAGCAGAAGAGGACATAGCACAGATACGCAGTATTTT.